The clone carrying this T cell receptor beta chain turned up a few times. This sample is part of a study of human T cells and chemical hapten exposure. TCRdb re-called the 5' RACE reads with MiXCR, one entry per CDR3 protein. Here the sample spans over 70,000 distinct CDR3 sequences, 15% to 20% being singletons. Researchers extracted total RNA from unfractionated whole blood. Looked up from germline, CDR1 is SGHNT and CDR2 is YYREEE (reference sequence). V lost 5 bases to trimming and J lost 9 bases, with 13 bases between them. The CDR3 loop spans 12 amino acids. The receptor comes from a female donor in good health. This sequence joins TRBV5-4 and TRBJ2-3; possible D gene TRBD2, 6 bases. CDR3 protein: CASRSSGVTQYF. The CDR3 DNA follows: TGTGCCAGCAGGTCATCGGGAGTGACGCAGTATTTT.